This T cell receptor beta chain was recorded in a study of shared clonotypes between healthy human individuals. Study-level points and caveats: Rarefaction showed that sequencing of sorted subsets was incomplete (despite large depth). Among non-shared clonotypes, generation probabilities were lower than among those shared by all four donors.

With regard to this clone: Its antigen is not known.

Method: immunoSEQ multiplex PCR; TCRdb's copy keeps in-frame clones and lacks some. This sample has around 2.5 million clones; roughly 93% occur once, and the top ten carry approximately 0.35%. The TCR originated in a man aged 18 to 29 in good health. Some clones in this sample may be carry-over from other donors' samples. The sequenced sample consisted of naive CD4+ T cells from PBMCs. The subset denotes: CD45RA+ positively selected.

The CDR3 DNA reads TGCGCCAGCAGGGGGTCCGGTCGCGAGCAGTACTTC. It codes for CASRGSGREQYF. The gene calls are TRBV5-1 and TRBJ2-7; D is uncertain. Trimming removed 5 bases from V and 6 bases from J, with 12 bases in between. The CDR3 has 12 amino acids. CDR1 is SGHRS, CDR2 YFSETQ, per germline.